This T cell receptor beta chain appears in the sequencing data of a study of response to subunit inactivated influenza vaccine. Germline CDR1 and CDR2: MNHEY and SVGAGI. The CDR3 runs to 15 residues. Trimming shortened V by 2 bases and J by 6 bases, and 17 bases separated the two germline ends. Only a few counts were recorded for this clonotype. Its target is unknown. TCRdb re-called the RT-PCR reads with MiXCR, one entry per CDR3 protein. The repertoire consists of hundreds of thousands of distinct CDR3 sequences, with about 11% occurring once and the leading ten covering about a tenth. Regarding the study as a whole: Authors proposed each seasonal influenza vaccination draws in few new T cells.

The sample was PBMCs from blood, taken on the day of vaccination. J is TRBJ2-7 and V is TRBV6-5; maybe TRBD2 (5 bases). The clonotype originates from a man aged 45-60 years who received an inactivated influenza vaccine. The CDR3 here is CASSYVAAPGVEQYF. The CDR3 nucleotides are TGTGCCAGCAGTTACGTTGCGGCACCCGGGGTCGAGCAGTACTTC.